This entry concerns a single T cell receptor beta chain. Its target is unknown. The entry originates in a study of Tregs in tolerant kidney transplant recipients. Unstimulated regulatory T cells (CD4+CD25+CD127-), CD4+CD25- non-regulatory cells, CD4 and CD8 cells were FACS-sorted from thawed PBMCs. The CDR3 is 15 amino acids. Germline V gene lookup returns CDR1 SGHRS and CDR2 YFSETQ. Between the trimmed V and J ends, which lost 0 bases and 0 bases, there was a span of 7 bases. Points from the study as a whole: Tolerant patients' donor-specific Tregs expanded beyond overall Tregs, suggesting antigen-driven growth. Activated donor B cell expansion appeared to reveal the most relevant donor-specific TCRbeta repertoire.

Using immunoSEQ multiplex PCR, the repertoire was profiled, and TCRdb retains in-frame clones only, with some absent. The data hold over 50,000 clones, with 75% to 90% observed a single time. The sequencing used Tregs from blood, collected before the transplant. The sequence was collected from a human donor who received a combined kidney and bone marrow transplant. The rearrangement joins TRBV5-1 to TRBJ1-3; maybe TRBD1 (5 bases). For the CDR3, the DNA is TGCGCCAGCAGCTTGGGGGGGTCCTCTGGAAACACCATATATTTT. Its translation: CASSLGGSSGNTIYF.